These 19 T cell receptor beta chains were sequenced from one sample in a study of shared clonotypes between healthy human individuals. Clones were read by immunoSEQ multiplex PCR, and TCRdb kept only the in-frame ones, dropping some. Among approximately 1,500,000 clones, roughly 96% were seen once, and the ten largest hold approximately 1.1%. Source material: naive CD4+ T cells sorted from blood. Subset denoted: CD45RA+ positively selected. These receptors came from a man under 40 in good health.

The chain carries TRBV28 and TRBJ2-1; D remains ambiguous. V lost 7 bases and J 7 bases, leaving 8 bases between the germline ends. The germline V gene has CDR1 MDHEN and CDR2 SYDVKM. CDR3 length equals 11 residues. DNA for the CDR3: TGTGCCAGCACCATTCAGAATGAGCAGTTCTTC. Translation: CASTIQNEQFF.

The chain carries TRBV2 and TRBJ2-1, with TRBD1 matching over 9 bases. V lost 6 bases to trimming and J lost 6 bases; unmatched junction nucleotides: 6. The CDR3 is 14 amino acids. CDR1 and CDR2 from the germline V gene are SNHLY and FYNNEI. The CDR3: CASRPRTGANEQFF. CDR3 DNA: TGTGCCAGCAGACCCAGGACAGGGGCCAATGAGCAGTTCTTC.

The V and J genes are TRBV5-4 and TRBJ2-7; 8 bases are shared with TRBD2. Germline loops: CDR1 SGHNT, CDR2 YYREEE (reference sequence). V dropped 0 bases and J dropped 2; count of bases not matched to a gene: 4. The CDR3 extends over 15 amino acids. The CDR3 coding sequence is TGTGCCAGCAGCTTGGCGGGAGGGACCACCTACGAGCAGTACTTC. Its translation is CASSLAGGTTYEQYF. The full variable domain, with the rest looked up from reference TRBV5-4 and TRBJ2-7, is ETGVTQSPTHLIKTRGQQVTLRCSSQSGHNTVSWYQQALGQGPQFIFQYYREEENGRGNFPPRFSGLQFPNYSSELNVNALELDDSALYLCASSLAGGTTYEQYFGPGTRLTVT.

This clone showed up just a few times. Within the sample, other DNA sequences also encode this same CDR3. The chain is built from TRBV5-1 and TRBJ1-1, with D unclear. This CDR3 is built from 11 residues. Germline lookup yields CDR1 SGHRS and CDR2 YFSETQ. V lost 0 bases to trimming and J lost 6 bases, with 3 bases between them. The CDR3, as DNA: TGCGCCAGCAGCTTGGGGCCTGAAGCTTTCTTT. Translated, it gives CASSLGPEAFF. The whole variable domain, filled in from reference TRBV5-1 and TRBJ1-1, reads KAGVTQTPRYLIKTRGQQVTLSCSPISGHRSVSWYQQTPGQGLQFLFEYFSETQRNKGNFPGRFSGRQFSNSRSEMNVSTLELGDSALYLCASSLGPEAFFGQGTRLTVV.

The V and J genes are TRBV2 and TRBJ2-2; D ambiguous. Germline V gene sequence: CDR1 SNHLY, CDR2 FYNNEI. Trimming cost V 6 bases and J 3 bases, with 2 bases left between them. This CDR3 is 11 amino acids long. The CDR3 DNA is TGTGCCAGCAGGTACACCGGGGAGCTGTTTTTT. It specifies CASRYTGELFF.

The J gene is TRBJ2-1, the V gene TRBV9, with D possibly TRBD2 on 5 matching bases. Germline values: CDR1 SGDLS, CDR2 YYNGEE. CDR3 length: 16 residues. With 0 bases removed from V and 4 bases from J, the gap between germline ends came to 14 bases. Here the CDR3 reads CASSVEGLRGYNEQFF. The CDR3, as DNA: TGTGCCAGCAGCGTAGAGGGCCTAAGAGGGTACAATGAGCAGTTCTTC.

The chain is built from TRBV18 and TRBJ1-1, with D maybe TRBD1 (5 bases). V lost 1 base and J 7 bases, leaving 13 bases between the germline ends. The V gene's germline CDR1 is KGHSH and CDR2 LQKENI. This CDR3 is 14 amino acids long. In DNA, the CDR3 is TGTGCCAGCTCACCACGCAGGGTTCTAAGTGAAGCTTTCTTT. This translates into CASSPRRVLSEAFF.

The CDR3 reads CASSVPPRRQFF. The CDR3, as DNA: TGTGCCAGCAGTGTACCCCCAAGGCGGCAGTTCTTC. The chain employs TRBV6-1 and TRBJ2-1; D not resolved. V gave up 4 bases and J gave up 12 bases, with 13 bases separating them. The CDR3 extends over 12 amino acids. CDR1 and CDR2 from the germline V gene are MNHNS and SASEGT.

V gene TRBV27 combines with J gene TRBJ2-7, with D perhaps matching TRBD1 or TRBD2 (5 bases each). Trimming shortened V by 2 bases and J by 4 bases, and 18 bases separated the two germline ends. Germline loops: CDR1 MNHEY, CDR2 SMNVEV (reference sequence). CDR3 length: 16 amino acids. CDR3 DNA: TGTGCCAGCAGTTTAGGGCGCGAGGGGATCGGGTACGAGCAGTACTTC. Its translation is CASSLGREGIGYEQYF.

The chain joins TRBV11-2 to TRBJ1-2, with D possibly matching TRBD1 (5 bases). Trimming cost V 5 bases and J 8 bases, with 18 bases left between them. CDR1 is SGHAT and CDR2 is FQNNGV in the germline V gene. CDR3 size: 14 residues. CDR3 sequence: CASSTSAGTKGYTF. The CDR3 nucleotides read TGTGCCAGCAGCACTAGTGCCGGGACCAAGGGCTACACCTTC.

The V call is TRBV11-2, the J call TRBJ2-7, with 7 bases fitting TRBD1. V trimming: 3 bases; J trimming: 3 bases; junction bases outside the gene matches: 5. The CDR3 runs 14 residues. The V gene's germline CDR1 is SGHAT and CDR2 FQNNGV. CDR3 amino acids: CASSFTGTDYEQYF. The CDR3 bases are TGTGCCAGCAGCTTTACCGGGACAGACTACGAGCAGTACTTC.

The CDR3 loop is CASSLDMEDSTDTQYF. CDR3 DNA sequence: TGTGCCAGCAGCTTGGATATGGAAGATAGCACAGATACGCAGTATTTT. V is TRBV5-4 and J is TRBJ2-3, with unresolved D. V dropped 0 bases and J dropped 0 bases, with 11 bases sitting between them. This CDR3 spans 16 amino acids. The germline V gene has CDR1 SGHNT and CDR2 YYREEE (reference sequence).

V is TRBV6-1 and J is TRBJ2-7, with TRBD2 as a possible D gene (6 bases). The CDR3 extends over 15 amino acids. V was shortened by 3 bases and J by 2 bases, with 14 bases between the two germline ends. Germline CDR1 MNHNS, CDR2 SASEGT. In DNA form, the CDR3 reads TGTGCCAGCAGTGAGGGACTCTCGGGGGCCTACGAGCAGTACTTC. Residues: CASSEGLSGAYEQYF.

The rearrangement joins TRBV11-2 to TRBJ2-7, with D tentatively TRBD1 (6 bases). CDR3 length: 12 amino acids. Trimming pared 11 bases from V and 2 bases from J, leaving 13 bases between. From germline, CDR1 is SGHAT and CDR2 FQNNGV. The CDR3 here is CARRGYTYEQYF. The CDR3 DNA sequence: TGTGCCCGTAGGGGGTACACCTACGAGCAGTACTTC.

This clone was recorded once. The gene calls are TRBV2 and TRBJ2-3; maybe TRBD1 (6 bases). CDR3 length: 14 amino acids. CDR1 is SNHLY, CDR2 FYNNEI, per germline. The V end lost 5 bases, the J end lost 1 base, and 10 bases lay between the germline ends. In DNA, the CDR3 is TGTGCCAGCAGTTCGACAGGCCGCACAGATACGCAGTATTTT. As protein: CASSSTGRTDTQYF.

The sample holds one count of this clone. The rearrangement joins TRBV28 to TRBJ1-2, with 12 bases aligning to TRBD1. This CDR3 has 15 residues. Trimming at V came to 4 bases and at J to 8 bases, leaving 8 bases not matched to a gene. Germline values: CDR1 MDHEN, CDR2 SYDVKM. The CDR3 region is CASSSGTGGLYGYTF. The CDR3 DNA sequence: TGTGCCAGCAGTTCCGGGACAGGGGGCTTGTACGGCTACACCTTC.

Points on this clone: The same CDR3 arises from other DNA sequences in this sample as well. This rearrangement joins TRBV6-4 to TRBJ2-7, with D tentatively TRBD1 (5 bases). The CDR3 loop spans 13 amino acids. V was cut by 2 bases and J by 2 bases, with 7 bases left in between. Looked up from germline, CDR1 is MRHNA and CDR2 is SNTAGT. CDR3: CASSDRGPYEQYF. As DNA, the CDR3 is TGTGCCAGCAGTGACAGGGGCCCCTACGAGCAGTACTTC.

The rearrangement uses TRBV6-5 and TRBJ2-7; D not certain. Trimming removed 5 bases from V and 4 bases from J, with 15 bases in between. Germline V CDR1 and CDR2: MNHEY, SVGAGI. There are 14 residues in the CDR3. The CDR3 sequence: CASSLRPSVYEQYF. CDR3 DNA: TGTGCCAGCAGTCTCAGACCCTCCGTATACGAGCAGTACTTC.

V is TRBV5-4 and J is TRBJ2-1; D remains unclear. The length of the CDR3 is 11 residues. V lost 3 bases to trimming and J lost 9 bases, with 7 bases between them. Germline V CDR1 and CDR2: SGHNT, YYREEE (reference sequence). The CDR3 loop reads CASSSVGEQFF. In DNA form, the CDR3 reads TGTGCCAGCAGCTCTGTAGGTGAGCAGTTCTTC.